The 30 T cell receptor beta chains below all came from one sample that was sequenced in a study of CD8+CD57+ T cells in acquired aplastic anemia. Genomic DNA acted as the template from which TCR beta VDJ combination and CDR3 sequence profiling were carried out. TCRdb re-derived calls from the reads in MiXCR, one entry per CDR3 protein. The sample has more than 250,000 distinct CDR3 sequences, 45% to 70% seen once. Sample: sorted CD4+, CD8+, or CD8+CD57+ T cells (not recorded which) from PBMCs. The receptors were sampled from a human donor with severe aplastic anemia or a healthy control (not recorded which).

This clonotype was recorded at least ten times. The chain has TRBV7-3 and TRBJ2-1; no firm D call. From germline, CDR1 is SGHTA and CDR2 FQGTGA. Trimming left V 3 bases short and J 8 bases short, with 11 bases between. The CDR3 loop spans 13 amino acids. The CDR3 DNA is TGTGCCAGCAGCTTGTGGGCGGCCGATGAGCAGTTCTTC. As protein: CASSLWAADEQFF.

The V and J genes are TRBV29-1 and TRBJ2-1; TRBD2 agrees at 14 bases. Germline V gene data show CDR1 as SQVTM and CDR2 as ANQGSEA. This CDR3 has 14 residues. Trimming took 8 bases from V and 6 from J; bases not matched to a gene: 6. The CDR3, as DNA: TGCAGCTTCCGGACTAGCGGGGGGAGCAATGAGCAGTTCTTC. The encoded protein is CSFRTSGGSNEQFF.

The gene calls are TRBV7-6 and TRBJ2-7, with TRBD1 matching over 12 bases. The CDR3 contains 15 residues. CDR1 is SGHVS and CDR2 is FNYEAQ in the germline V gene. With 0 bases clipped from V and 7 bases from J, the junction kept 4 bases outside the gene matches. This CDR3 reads CASSLAGQGAGEQYF. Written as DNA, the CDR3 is TGTGCCAGCAGCTTAGCGGGACAGGGGGCTGGAGAGCAGTACTTC.

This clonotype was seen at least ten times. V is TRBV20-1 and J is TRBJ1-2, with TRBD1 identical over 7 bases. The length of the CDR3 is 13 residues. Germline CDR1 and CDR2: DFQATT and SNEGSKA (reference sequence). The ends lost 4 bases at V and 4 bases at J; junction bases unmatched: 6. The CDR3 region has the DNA TGCAGTGCTACCCCAGGGGGAAGCTATGGCTACACCTTC. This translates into CSATPGGSYGYTF.

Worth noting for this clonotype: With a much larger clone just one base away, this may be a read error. CDR3 DNA: TGTGCCAGCAGCATCTGGGCGGGGGGGCCCGGTGAGCAGTACTTC. It translates to CASSIWAGGPGEQYF. This rearrangement joins TRBV11-2 to TRBJ2-7; the match to TRBD2 covers 9 bases. V lost 5 bases and J lost 7; bases outside the gene matches: 12. The length of the CDR3 is 15 residues. Germline V lookup: CDR1 SGHAT, CDR2 FQNNGV.

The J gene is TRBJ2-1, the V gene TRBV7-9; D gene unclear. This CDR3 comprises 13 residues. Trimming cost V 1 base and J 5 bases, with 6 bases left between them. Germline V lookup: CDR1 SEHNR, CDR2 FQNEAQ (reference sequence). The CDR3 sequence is CASSLGAHNEQFF. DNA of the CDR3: TGTGCCAGCAGCTTAGGGGCCCACAATGAGCAGTTCTTC. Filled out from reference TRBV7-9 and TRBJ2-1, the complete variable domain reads DTGVSQNPRHKITKRGQNVTFRCDPISEHNRLYWYRQTLGQGPEFLTYFQNEAQLEKSRLLSDRFSAERPKGSFSTLEIQRTEQGDSAMYLCASSLGAHNEQFFGPGTRLTVL.

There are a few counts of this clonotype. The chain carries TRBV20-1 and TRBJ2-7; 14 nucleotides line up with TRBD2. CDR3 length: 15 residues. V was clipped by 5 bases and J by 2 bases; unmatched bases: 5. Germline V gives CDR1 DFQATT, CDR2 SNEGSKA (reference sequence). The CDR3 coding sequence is TGCAGTGCTCGCAGACTAGCGGGGGGGACCTACGAGCAGTACTTC. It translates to CSARRLAGGTYEQYF.

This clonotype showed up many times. The CDR3 coding sequence is TGTGCCAGCAGCCAAGATGCCGACGAGCCTAACTATGGCTACACCTTC. It is translated as CASSQDADEPNYGYTF. V is TRBV4-2 and J is TRBJ1-2; no clear D. With 0 bases removed from V and 0 bases from J, the gap between germline ends came to 11 bases. The CDR3 has 16 residues. Germline CDR1 is LGHNA and CDR2 is YNFKEQ.

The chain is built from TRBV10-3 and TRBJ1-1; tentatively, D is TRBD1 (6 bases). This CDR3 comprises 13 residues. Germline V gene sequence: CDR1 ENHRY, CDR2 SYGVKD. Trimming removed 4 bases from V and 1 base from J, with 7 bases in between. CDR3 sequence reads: CAISVDRNTEAFF. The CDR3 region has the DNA TGTGCCATCAGTGTGGACAGGAACACTGAAGCTTTCTTT.

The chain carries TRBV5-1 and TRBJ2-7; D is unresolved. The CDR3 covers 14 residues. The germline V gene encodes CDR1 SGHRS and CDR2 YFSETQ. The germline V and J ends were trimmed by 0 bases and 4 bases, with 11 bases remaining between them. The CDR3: CASSLGSLDYEQYF. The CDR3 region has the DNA TGCGCCAGCAGCTTGGGGTCCCTGGATTACGAGCAGTACTTC. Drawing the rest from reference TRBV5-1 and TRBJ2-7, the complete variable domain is KAGVTQTPRYLIKTRGQQVTLSCSPISGHRSVSWYQQTPGQGLQFLFEYFSETQRNKGNFPGRFSGRQFSNSRSEMNVSTLELGDSALYLCASSLGSLDYEQYFGPGTRLTVT.

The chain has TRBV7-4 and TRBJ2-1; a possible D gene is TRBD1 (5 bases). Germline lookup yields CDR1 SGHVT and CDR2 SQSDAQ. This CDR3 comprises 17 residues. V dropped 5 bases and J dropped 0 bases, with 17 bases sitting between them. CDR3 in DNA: TGTGCCAGCAGCCCGTCAGGGCCTAGGAGCTCCTACAATGAGCAGTTCTTC. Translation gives CASSPSGPRSSYNEQFF.

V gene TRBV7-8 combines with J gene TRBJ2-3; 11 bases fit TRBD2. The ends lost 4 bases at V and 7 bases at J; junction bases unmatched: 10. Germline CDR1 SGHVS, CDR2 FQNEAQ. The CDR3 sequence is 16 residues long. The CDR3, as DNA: TGTGCCAGCAGCTCCTCTAGCGGGGGGCCGGTGTATACGCAGTATTTT. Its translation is CASSSSSGGPVYTQYF.

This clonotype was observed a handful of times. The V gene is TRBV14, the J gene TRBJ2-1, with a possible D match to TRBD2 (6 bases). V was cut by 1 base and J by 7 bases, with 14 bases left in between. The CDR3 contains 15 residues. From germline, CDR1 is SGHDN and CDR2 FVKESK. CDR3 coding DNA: TGTGCCAGCAGCCAAGGTGCGGGGTGGGGTAATGAGCAGTTCTTC. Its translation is CASSQGAGWGNEQFF.

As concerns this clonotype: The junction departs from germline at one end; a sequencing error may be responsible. The CDR3 protein is CVSSQVTRGEQFF. The CDR3 DNA is TGTGTCAGCAGCCAAGTGACCCGCGGGGAGCAGTTCTTC. The V gene is TRBV7-8, the J gene TRBJ2-1; possibly TRBD2 for D (5 bases). The CDR3 is made up of 13 amino acids. Germline CDR1 is SGHVS and CDR2 is FQNEAQ.

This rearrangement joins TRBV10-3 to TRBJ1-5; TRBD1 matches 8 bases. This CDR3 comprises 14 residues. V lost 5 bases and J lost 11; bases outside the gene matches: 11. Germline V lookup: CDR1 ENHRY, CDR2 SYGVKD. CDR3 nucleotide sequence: TGTGCCATCAGTTATGGACAGGGTAAGGCCGCCCAGCATTTT. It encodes CAISYGQGKAAQHF.

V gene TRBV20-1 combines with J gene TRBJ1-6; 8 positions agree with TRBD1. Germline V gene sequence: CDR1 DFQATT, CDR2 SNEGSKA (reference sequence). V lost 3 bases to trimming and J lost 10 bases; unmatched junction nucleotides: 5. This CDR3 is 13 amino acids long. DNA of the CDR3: TGCAGTGCTAGCCAGGACAGGGTCTCACCCCTCCACTTT. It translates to CSASQDRVSPLHF.

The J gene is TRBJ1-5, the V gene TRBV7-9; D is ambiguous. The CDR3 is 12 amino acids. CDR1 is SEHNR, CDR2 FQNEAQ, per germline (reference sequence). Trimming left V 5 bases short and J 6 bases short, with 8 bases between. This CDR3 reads CASSVVGQPQHF. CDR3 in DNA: TGTGCCAGCAGCGTAGTGGGTCAGCCCCAGCATTTT.

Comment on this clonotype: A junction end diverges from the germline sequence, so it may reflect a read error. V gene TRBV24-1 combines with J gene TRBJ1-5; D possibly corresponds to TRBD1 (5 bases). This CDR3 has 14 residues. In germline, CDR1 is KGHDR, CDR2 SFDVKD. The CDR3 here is CAISGGDGSDGQHF. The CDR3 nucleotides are TGTGCCATCAGTGGGGGTGATGGGAGTGACGGCCAGCATTTT.

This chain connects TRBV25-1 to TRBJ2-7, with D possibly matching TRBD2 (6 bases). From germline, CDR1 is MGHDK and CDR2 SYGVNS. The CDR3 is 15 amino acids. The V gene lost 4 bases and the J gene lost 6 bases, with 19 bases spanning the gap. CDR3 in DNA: TGTGCCAGCAGTGCAGGGCTAGCGATAGTGGGCGAGCAGTACTTC. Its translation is CASSAGLAIVGEQYF.

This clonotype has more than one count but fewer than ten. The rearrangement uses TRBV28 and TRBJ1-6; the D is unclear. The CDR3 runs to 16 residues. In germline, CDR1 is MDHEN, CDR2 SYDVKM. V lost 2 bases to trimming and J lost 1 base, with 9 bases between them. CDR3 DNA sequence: TGTGCCAGCAGTTTAGAGGGCGGGTCCTATAATTCACCCCTCCACTTT. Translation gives CASSLEGGSYNSPLHF.

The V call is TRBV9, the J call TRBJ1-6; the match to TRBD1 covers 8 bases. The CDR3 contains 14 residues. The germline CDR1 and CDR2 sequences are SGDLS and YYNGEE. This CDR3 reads CARDHGDRTSPLHF. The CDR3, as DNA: TGTGCTAGAGATCACGGGGACAGGACTTCACCCCTCCACTTT.

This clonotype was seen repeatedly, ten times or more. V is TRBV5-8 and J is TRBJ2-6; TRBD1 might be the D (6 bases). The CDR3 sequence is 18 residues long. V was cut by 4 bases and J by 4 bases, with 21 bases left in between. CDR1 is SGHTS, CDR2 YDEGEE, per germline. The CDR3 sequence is CASSPGDTFLSGANVLTF. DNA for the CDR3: TGTGCCAGCAGCCCAGGGGACACTTTCCTCTCGGGGGCCAACGTCCTGACTTTC.

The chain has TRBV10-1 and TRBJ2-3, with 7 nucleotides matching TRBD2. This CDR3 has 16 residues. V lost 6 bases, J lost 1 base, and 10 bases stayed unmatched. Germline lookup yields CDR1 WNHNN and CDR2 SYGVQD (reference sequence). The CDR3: CASSALGAGGTDTQYF. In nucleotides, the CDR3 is TGCGCCAGCAGCGCGTTAGGGGCGGGGGGCACAGATACGCAGTATTTT.

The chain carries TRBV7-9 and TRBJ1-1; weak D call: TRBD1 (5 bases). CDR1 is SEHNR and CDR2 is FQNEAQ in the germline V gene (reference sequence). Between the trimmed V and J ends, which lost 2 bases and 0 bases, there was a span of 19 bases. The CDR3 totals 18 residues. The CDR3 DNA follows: TGTGCCAGCAGCTTATGGGCAGGGCGAAACGGGATGAACACTGAAGCTTTCTTT. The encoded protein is CASSLWAGRNGMNTEAFF.

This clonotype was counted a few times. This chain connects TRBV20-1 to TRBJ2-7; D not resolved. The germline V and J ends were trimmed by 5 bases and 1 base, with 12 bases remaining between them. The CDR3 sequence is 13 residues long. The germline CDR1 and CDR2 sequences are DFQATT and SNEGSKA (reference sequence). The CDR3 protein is CSAWTTESYEQYF. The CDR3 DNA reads TGCAGTGCTTGGACCACAGAGTCCTACGAGCAGTACTTC.

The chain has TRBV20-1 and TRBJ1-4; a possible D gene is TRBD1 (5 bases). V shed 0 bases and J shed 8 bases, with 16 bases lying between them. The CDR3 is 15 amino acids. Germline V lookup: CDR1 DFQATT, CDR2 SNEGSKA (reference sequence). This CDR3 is CSARDFQGVSEKLFF. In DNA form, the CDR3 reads TGCAGTGCTAGAGATTTCCAGGGTGTAAGCGAAAAACTGTTTTTT.

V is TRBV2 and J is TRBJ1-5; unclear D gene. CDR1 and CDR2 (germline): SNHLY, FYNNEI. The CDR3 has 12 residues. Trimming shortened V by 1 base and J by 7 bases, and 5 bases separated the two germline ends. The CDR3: CASSEGRQPQHF. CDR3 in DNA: TGTGCCAGCAGTGAAGGACGGCAGCCCCAGCATTTT.

The CDR3 DNA sequence: TGTGCCAGCAGCATAGACAGGCGCAGGAATCAGCCCCAGTACTTC. It encodes CASSIDRRRNQPQYF. The chain uses TRBV12-3 or TRBV12-4 and TRBJ2-5, with a weak D call TRBD1 (6 bases). This CDR3 region has 15 residues. The V and J ends lost 6 bases and 9 bases respectively, with 23 bases between them.

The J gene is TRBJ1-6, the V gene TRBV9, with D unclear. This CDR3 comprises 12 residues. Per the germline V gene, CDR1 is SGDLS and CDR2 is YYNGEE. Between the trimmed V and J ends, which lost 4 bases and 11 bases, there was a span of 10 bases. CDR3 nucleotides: TGTGCCAGCAGCTTGGGAGGGACACCCCTCCACTTT. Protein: CASSLGGTPLHF.

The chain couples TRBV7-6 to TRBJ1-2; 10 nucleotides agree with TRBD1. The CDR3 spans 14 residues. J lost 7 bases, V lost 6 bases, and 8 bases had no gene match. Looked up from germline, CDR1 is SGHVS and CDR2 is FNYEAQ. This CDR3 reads CASRPWDRGPGYTF. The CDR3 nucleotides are TGTGCCAGCAGACCATGGGACAGGGGACCTGGCTACACCTTC.